Below, 32 T cell receptor beta chains from the same sample are listed, as sequenced in a study of identical twins. TCRdb recomputed calls from the 5' RACE reads with MiXCR, one row per CDR3 protein. Of about 1.7 million distinct CDR3 sequences listed, under 35% were seen once; the top ten hold 0.25% to 0.3%. Source material: cord blood. Receptors originate from a newborn girl in good health.

The V gene is TRBV20-1, the J gene TRBJ2-3; D is ambiguous. Germline V lookup: CDR1 DFQATT, CDR2 SNEGSKA (reference sequence). Trimming removed 0 bases from V and 9 bases from J, with 19 bases in between. The CDR3 is 15 amino acids. The CDR3 loop reads CSARDPNSLPGTQYF. CDR3 sequence (DNA): TGCAGTGCTAGAGATCCCAACAGCCTCCCAGGCACGCAGTATTTT.

The V gene is TRBV7-8, the J gene TRBJ2-1, with D maybe TRBD2 (6 bases). CDR3 length: 15 residues. The V gene's germline CDR1 is SGHVS and CDR2 FQNEAQ. The germline V and J ends were trimmed by 5 bases and 3 bases, with 14 bases remaining between them. CDR3 bases: TGTGCCAGCAGCCCGGGGGATGGCCTCTACAATGAGCAGTTCTTC. This gives the protein CASSPGDGLYNEQFF.

In this sample, this clonotype turned up a few times. This chain joins TRBV28 and TRBJ2-3, with 7 bases lining up with TRBD2. With 7 bases clipped from V and 0 bases from J, the junction kept 7 bases outside the gene matches. Germline-derived CDR1 and CDR2 are MDHEN and SYDVKM. CDR3 length equals 15 residues. Here the CDR3 reads CASTLSGGSTDTQYF. For the CDR3, the DNA is TGTGCCAGCACCTTATCCGGGGGGAGCACAGATACGCAGTATTTT.

This clonotype was recorded many times. This chain links TRBV20-1 with TRBJ2-7; no definite D call. Trimming removed 2 bases at V and 4 bases at J, with 3 bases between. Germline CDR1 DFQATT, CDR2 SNEGSKA (reference sequence). There are 10 residues in the CDR3. For the CDR3, the DNA is TGCAGTGCTAGACTTTACGAGCAGTACTTC. Protein: CSARLYEQYF.

A few counts support this clonotype. The chain uses TRBV6-6 and TRBJ1-1; perhaps TRBD1 as D (5 bases). V was cut by 7 bases and J by 3 bases, with 9 bases left in between. This CDR3 is 12 amino acids long. Germline loops: CDR1 MNHNY, CDR2 SVGAGI (reference sequence). CDR3 bases: TGTGCCAGCACCCCAGGGCACACTGAAGCTTTCTTT. Translating it yields CASTPGHTEAFF.

This clonotype showed up just once. The DNA is omitted, as the CDR3 cannot be located on it reliably, and the CDR3 follows TCRdb's listing. The rearrangement joins TRBV21-1 to TRBJ2-4; TRBD2 is the table's D call, not checked against the DNA. TRBV21-1 is flagged as a pseudogene. 16 amino acids form the CDR3, both terminal residues included. The CDR3 loop reads CASSNSSLVAGGIQYF.

There are a few counts of this clonotype. The CDR3 spells CASSELEYTDTQYF. The CDR3 bases are TGTGCCAGCAGTGAATTAGAGTACACAGATACGCAGTATTTT. This rearrangement joins TRBV6-1 to TRBJ2-3; no definite D call. This CDR3 has 14 residues. Germline CDR1 reads MNHNS; CDR2 reads SASEGT. Trimming shortened V by 2 bases and J by 2 bases, and 8 bases separated the two germline ends.

This clonotype was counted at least ten times. The CDR3 DNA follows: TGCAGCGCCTTAGGGAGCGGGGGGCACCATTACAATGAGCAGTTCTTC. Amino acids: CSALGSGGHHYNEQFF. The chain has TRBV29-1 and TRBJ2-1, with TRBD2 matching 9 bases. V lost 7 bases, J lost 4 bases, and 14 bases stayed unmatched. The CDR3 sequence is 16 residues long. From germline, CDR1 is SQVTM and CDR2 ANQGSEA.

Regarding this clonotype: The junction departs from germline at one end; a sequencing error may be responsible. CDR3 sequence reads: CASSPMDSAWGTGELFF. CDR3 DNA sequence: TGTGCCAGCAGCCCTATGGACAGCGCATGGGGTACCGGGGAGCTTTTTTTT. The chain recombines TRBV9 with TRBJ2-2; maybe TRBD1 (6 bases). Looked up from germline, CDR1 is SGDLS and CDR2 is YYNGEE. The CDR3 covers 17 residues.

J is TRBJ2-7 and V is TRBV7-6; the match to TRBD1 covers 7 bases. CDR1 and CDR2 from the germline V gene are SGHVS and FNYEAQ. V dropped 2 bases and J dropped 1; count of bases not matched to a gene: 5. The CDR3 is 15 residues long. The CDR3 loop reads CASSLRTGHSYEQYF. The DNA for the CDR3 is TGTGCCAGCAGCTTAAGGACAGGTCATTCCTACGAGCAGTACTTC.

This clonotype was seen only a few times. In DNA form, the CDR3 reads TGTGCCAGCAGTACCGGGACTAGCGGGAGATTAGCAGAGACCCAGTACTTC. Amino acids: CASSTGTSGRLAETQYF. The chain uses TRBV2 and TRBJ2-5; 14 positions match TRBD2. CDR3 length equals 17 residues. Germline V gene lookup returns CDR1 SNHLY and CDR2 FYNNEI. Trimming at V came to 5 bases and at J to 4 bases, leaving 9 bases not matched to a gene.

This clonotype was seen more than once but under ten times. The chain uses TRBV5-1 and TRBJ2-7, with 8 bases that match TRBD1. Germline assignment: CDR1 SGHRS and CDR2 YFSETQ. The CDR3 is made up of 14 amino acids. V lost 8 bases to trimming and J lost 0 bases; unmatched junction nucleotides: 7. CDR3 coding DNA: TGCGCCAGGAACACAGGGGGGTCCTCCTACGAGCAGTACTTC. Translation gives CARNTGGSSYEQYF.

The chain has TRBV4-1 and TRBJ2-7; 7 positions agree with TRBD1. V dropped 2 bases and J dropped 0; count of bases not matched to a gene: 4. The CDR3 is made up of 15 amino acids. The germline V gene has CDR1 MGHRA and CDR2 YSYEKL. CDR3 DNA: TGCGCCAGCAGCCAACAACAGGGGTCCTCCTACGAGCAGTACTTC. Protein: CASSQQQGSSYEQYF.

The chain is built from TRBV7-9 and TRBJ2-4, with D perhaps given as TRBD1 or TRBD2 (5 bases each). TRBJ2-5 explains the end of the DNA better; the J call may be wrong. The CDR3 has 16 residues. Germline values: CDR1 SEHNR, CDR2 FQNEAQ (reference sequence). CDR3 in amino acids: CASSLVGASISETQYF. Here the CDR3 DNA reads TGTGCCAGCAGCTTAGTAGGGGCTAGCATCTCAGAGACCCAGTACTTC.

This clonotype was detected only a few times. V and J are TRBV4-1 and TRBJ2-7; 8 nucleotides match TRBD1. This CDR3 comprises 15 residues. The germline CDR1 and CDR2 sequences are MGHRA and YSYEKL. V shed 2 bases, J shed 3 bases, and the junction held 6 bases outside the gene matches. The CDR3 bases are TGCGCCAGCAGCCAACCCCGACAGGGGTTCTACGAGCAGTACTTC. Translated: CASSQPRQGFYEQYF.

This clonotype showed up just a few times. The rearrangement uses TRBV28 and TRBJ2-7, with D perhaps matching TRBD2 (6 bases). Germline V lookup: CDR1 MDHEN, CDR2 SYDVKM. Trimming cost V 6 bases and J 0 bases, with 15 bases left between them. The CDR3 extends over 15 amino acids. CDR3 region: CASSPWVGLSYEQYF. In nucleotides, the CDR3 is TGTGCCAGCAGCCCGTGGGTGGGACTCTCCTACGAGCAGTACTTC.

The rearrangement uses TRBV6-1 and TRBJ2-3; a possible D gene is TRBD2 (6 bases). Germline V gives CDR1 MNHNS, CDR2 SASEGT. The length of the CDR3 is 13 residues. With 3 bases removed from V and 5 bases from J, the gap between germline ends came to 9 bases. CDR3 sequence (DNA): TGTGCCAGCAGTGATTGGGGAGGAGATACGCAGTATTTT. It encodes CASSDWGGDTQYF.

The chain is built from TRBV27 and TRBJ1-4; D may be TRBD1 (5 bases). The CDR3 sequence is 14 residues long. From germline, CDR1 is MNHEY and CDR2 SMNVEV (reference sequence). The V end was cut by 4 bases, the J end by 7 bases, with 13 bases between. The CDR3 is CASSSRARGEKLFF. The CDR3 coding sequence is TGTGCCAGCAGTTCTAGGGCGAGGGGTGAAAAACTGTTTTTT.

This clonotype was seen only a few times. V gene TRBV27 combines with J gene TRBJ1-6; 7 bases are a match to TRBD1. Trimming cost V 3 bases and J 7 bases; bases outside gene matches: 3. The CDR3 is 14 amino acids. Germline values: CDR1 MNHEY, CDR2 SMNVEV (reference sequence). CDR3 DNA sequence: TGTGCCAGCAGTTTTTGGACAGGCAATTCACCCCTCCACTTT. Protein: CASSFWTGNSPLHF.

In the case of this clonotype: At one end the junction does not follow the germline gene, possibly because of a read error. The gene calls are TRBV5-6 and TRBJ1-2, with D uncertain. The length of the CDR3 is 13 residues. The germline V gene encodes CDR1 SGHDT and CDR2 YYEEEE. The CDR3 nucleotides read TGTGCCAGCAGCTTGGAGAGTAACTGTGGCTACACCTTC. This gives the protein CASSLESNCGYTF.

There are a few counts of this clonotype. The CDR3 sequence: CASSSNGRRNTEAFF. CDR3 sequence (DNA): TGTGCCAGCAGCTCAAACGGTCGTAGGAACACTGAAGCTTTCTTT. This rearrangement joins TRBV11-2 to TRBJ1-1; D remains unclear. V lost 4 bases to trimming and J lost 1 base, with 13 bases between them. Looked up from germline, CDR1 is SGHAT and CDR2 is FQNNGV. The CDR3 is 15 amino acids. Full variable domain (outside the CDR3, taken from reference TRBV11-2 and TRBJ1-1): EAGVAQSPRYKIIEKRQSVAFWCNPISGHATLYWYQQILGQGPKLLIQFQNNGVVDDSQLPKDRFSAERLKGVDSTLKIQPAKLEDSAVYLCASSSNGRRNTEAFFGQGTRLTVV.

The chain employs TRBV7-9 and TRBJ2-7, with a possible D match to TRBD1 (6 bases). The germline gives CDR1 SEHNR, CDR2 FQNEAQ (reference sequence). V was cut by 5 bases and J by 3 bases, with 11 bases left in between. The CDR3 is 13 amino acids. CDR3 amino acids: CASSNRERYEQYF. CDR3 nucleotide sequence: TGTGCCAGCAGCAACAGGGAACGCTACGAGCAGTACTTC.

The V gene is TRBV27, the J gene TRBJ1-1, with D maybe TRBD1 (5 bases). The V end was cut by 2 bases, the J end by 4 bases, with 11 bases between. The germline V gene encodes CDR1 MNHEY and CDR2 SMNVEV (reference sequence). The CDR3 runs to 14 residues. In nucleotides, the CDR3 is TGTGCCAGCAGTTTACAGGGAAAGAGCACTGAAGCTTTCTTT. Translated: CASSLQGKSTEAFF.

V gene TRBV4-2 combines with J gene TRBJ1-1, with 7 bases aligning to TRBD1. There are 14 residues in the CDR3. CDR1 is LGHNA, CDR2 YNFKEQ, per germline. V lost 4 bases to trimming and J lost 3 bases; unmatched junction nucleotides: 5. The CDR3 sequence: CASSPLGGDTEAFF. CDR3 DNA: TGTGCCAGCAGCCCTTTAGGGGGCGACACTGAAGCTTTCTTT.

As regards this clonotype: A read error may account for a junction end that differs from germline. The CDR3 loop is CSATRLAWGTDTRYF. The DNA for the CDR3 is TGCAGTGCTACGAGACTAGCTTGGGGCACAGATACGCGGTATTTT. This chain links TRBV20-1 with TRBJ2-3, with TRBD2 matching over 7 bases. The CDR3 length is 15 residues. CDR1 and CDR2 from the germline V gene are DFQATT and SNEGSKA (reference sequence).

The V call is TRBV7-6, the J call TRBJ2-1; D is undetermined. This CDR3 is built from 14 residues. Per the germline V gene, CDR1 is SGHVS and CDR2 is FNYEAQ. Trimming shortened V by 1 base and J by 7 bases, and 11 bases separated the two germline ends. The CDR3 spells CASSLVVTTNEQFF. Written as DNA, the CDR3 is TGTGCCAGCAGCTTAGTGGTTACGACTAATGAGCAGTTCTTC.

The table lists this clonotype with a few counts. The chain couples TRBV29-1 to TRBJ1-1, with TRBD1 matching 7 bases. This CDR3 spans 15 amino acids. Germline V lookup: CDR1 SQVTM, CDR2 ANQGSEA. Here the CDR3 reads CSTGDSRTGNTEAFF. The CDR3, as DNA: TGCAGTACAGGGGACAGCCGGACCGGGAACACTGAAGCTTTCTTT. Full variable domain (outside the CDR3, taken from reference TRBV29-1 and TRBJ1-1): SAVISQKPSRDICQRGTSLTIQCQVDSQVTMMFWYRQQPGQSLTLIATANQGSEATYESGFVIDKFPISRPNLTFSTLTVSNMSPEDSSIYLCSTGDSRTGNTEAFFGQGTRLTVV.

The chain employs TRBV6-2 or TRBV6-3 and TRBJ2-2; D may be TRBD2 (5 bases). The CDR3 runs to 12 residues. CDR1 and CDR2 from the germline V gene are MNHEY and SVGEGT. The germline V and J ends were trimmed by 7 bases and 5 bases, with 8 bases remaining between them. The CDR3 DNA is TGTGCCAGCATGAGGGCAACCGGGGAGCTGTTTTTT. Its translation is CASMRATGELFF.

On this clonotype itself: A single base separates this from a much larger clone, so it may be a read error. The V gene is TRBV12-3 or TRBV12-4, the J gene TRBJ1-2; the match to TRBD1 covers 7 bases. The CDR3 totals 14 residues. The chain's CDR3 is CVSSYRQGPYGYTF. CDR3 in DNA: TGTGTCAGCAGTTATCGACAGGGCCCCTATGGCTACACCTTC.

This clonotype was seen at least ten times. The chain has TRBV7-2 and TRBJ2-3; 11 nucleotides align to TRBD2. V lost 6 bases, J lost 2 bases, and 7 bases stayed unmatched. Germline V gene data show CDR1 as SGHTA and CDR2 as FQGNSA. The CDR3 runs to 16 residues. CDR3 in DNA: TGTGCCAGCAGTCGACTAGCGGGGAAGTTCACAGATACGCAGTATTTT. Translation gives CASSRLAGKFTDTQYF.

This clonotype was counted at least ten times. J is TRBJ2-5 and V is TRBV5-1; 7 nucleotides match TRBD2. The CDR3 contains 14 residues. V shed 0 bases and J 5 bases; nucleotides not matched to a gene: 4. The germline V gene has CDR1 SGHRS and CDR2 YFSETQ. Written as DNA, the CDR3 is TGCGCCAGCAGCTTGGCTAGCGGTTCGGAGACCCAGTACTTC. It specifies CASSLASGSETQYF.

V is TRBV5-1 and J is TRBJ1-6; 9 bases match TRBD1. This CDR3 has 15 amino acids. The trim removed 0 bases at V and 9 bases at J, leaving 4 bases unmatched. The germline V gene has CDR1 SGHRS and CDR2 YFSETQ. DNA of the CDR3: TGCGCCAGCAGCTTGGACTGGACAGGGGTTTCACCCCTCCACTTT. Its translation: CASSLDWTGVSPLHF.